Listed below are T cell receptor beta chains from one sample, sequenced in a study of T cell changes during pregnancy in multiple sclerosis. The repertoire was sequenced with immunoSEQ multiplex PCR; TCRdb's copy has only in-frame clones and lacks some. Of roughly 52,000 clones in the sample, around 90% were seen once. Here the sequenced sample was CD4+ T cells from peripheral blood mononuclear cells, taken in the first trimester of pregnancy. These TCRs come from a female donor with multiple sclerosis, enrolled in a pregnancy study. CDR3s include the opening cysteine and the closing phenylalanine or tryptophan. Fields, in order: CDR3 protein, J gene, V gene.

CDR3aa: CASRGGLGQPQHF
j_gene: TRBJ1-5
v_gene: TRBV19

CDR3aa: CASSFRGGNTIYF
j_gene: TRBJ1-3
v_gene: TRBV28

CDR3aa: CASSLAPAGVLNEQFF
j_gene: TRBJ2-1
v_gene: TRBV7-2

CDR3aa: CASSTGFYNEQFF
j_gene: TRBJ2-1
v_gene: TRBV6-5

CDR3aa: CASSQDRGLTNEKLFF
j_gene: TRBJ1-4
v_gene: TRBV5-1

CDR3aa: CASSLLVFRAGDITDTQYF
j_gene: TRBJ2-3
v_gene: TRBV5-1

CDR3aa: CASSSSGTLSGYTF
j_gene: TRBJ1-2
v_gene: TRBV27

CDR3aa: CASSVIRQLTKRGYTF
j_gene: TRBJ1-2
v_gene: TRBV2

CDR3aa: CASSLLAGAGSNQPQHF
j_gene: TRBJ1-5
v_gene: TRBV28

CDR3aa: CASSVGQGAPGNTIYF
j_gene: TRBJ1-3
v_gene: TRBV9

CDR3aa: CASSYTGSYGYTF
j_gene: TRBJ1-2
v_gene: TRBV7-9

CDR3aa: CASSFSARETQYF
j_gene: TRBJ2-5
v_gene: TRBV5-1

CDR3aa: CASRKRAVITDTQYF
j_gene: TRBJ2-3
v_gene: TRBV27

CDR3aa: CASRQSSGANVLTF
j_gene: TRBJ2-6
v_gene: TRBV6-5

CDR3aa: CASRRGQRGSYNEQFF
j_gene: TRBJ2-1
v_gene: TRBV23-1

CDR3aa: CASSIQGHQHF
j_gene: TRBJ1-5
v_gene: TRBV19

CDR3aa: CASSNRPAGASGNTIYF
j_gene: TRBJ1-3
v_gene: TRBV7-2

CDR3aa: CASSKGGTEAFF
j_gene: TRBJ1-1
v_gene: TRBV19

CDR3aa: CASSYDRFSSYEQYF
j_gene: TRBJ2-7
v_gene: TRBV5-1

CDR3aa: CASSIDKSGMKTYEQYF
j_gene: TRBJ2-7
v_gene: TRBV19

CDR3aa: CASTRDYFTDTQYF
j_gene: TRBJ2-3
v_gene: TRBV2

CDR3aa: CASSFLSSGSGELFF
j_gene: TRBJ2-2
v_gene: TRBV5-6

CDR3aa: CASTQTTAGESHEQYF
j_gene: TRBJ2-7
v_gene: TRBV5-1

CDR3aa: CTSSGDSGEHSGANVLTF
j_gene: TRBJ2-6
v_gene: TRBV1

CDR3aa: CASSDRVELWGYTF
j_gene: TRBJ1-2
v_gene: TRBV2

CDR3aa: CASSTTETNYGYTF
j_gene: TRBJ1-2
v_gene: TRBV28

CDR3aa: CASSLLRNLRGSGNTIYF
j_gene: TRBJ1-3
v_gene: TRBV11-2

CDR3aa: CASRGGRNTEAFF
j_gene: TRBJ1-1
v_gene: TRBV19

CDR3aa: CASSRQAANTGELFF
j_gene: TRBJ2-2
v_gene: TRBV11-1